These 32 T cell receptor beta chains originate from one sample sequenced in a study of blood T cell repertoires in COVID-19. The data were produced by immunoSEQ multiplex PCR, yet TCRdb's version contains in-frame clones alone and is incomplete. Of some 300,000 clones listed, around 87% are singletons. The sequenced material came from peripheral blood. The receptors stem from a man between 70 and 80 years old with acute or convalescent COVID-19.

This clone was detected once. J is TRBJ1-1 and V is TRBV5-1, with a possible D match to TRBD1 (6 bases). This CDR3 contains 14 residues. Trimming shortened V by 2 bases and J by 0 bases, and 8 bases separated the two germline ends. Germline CDR1 SGHRS, CDR2 YFSETQ. The CDR3 loop is CASSFQGLNTEAFF. The CDR3 DNA reads as TGCGCCAGCAGCTTTCAGGGGTTGAACACTGAAGCTTTCTTT.

This chain connects TRBV10-3 to TRBJ1-3, with D tentatively TRBD1 (6 bases). The CDR3 totals 14 residues. The ends were cut back, 4 bases at V and 3 bases at J, with 10 bases in the middle. The germline CDR1 and CDR2 sequences are ENHRY and SYGVKD. The CDR3 nucleotides are TGTGCCATCAGTGTGGCAGGGGATGGAAACACCATATATTTT. Encoded protein: CAISVAGDGNTIYF.

This chain links TRBV4-1 with TRBJ1-2, with 7 bases that match TRBD1. Germline V gives CDR1 MGHRA, CDR2 YSYEKL. V trimming: 1 base; J trimming: 2 bases; junction bases outside the gene matches: 1. The CDR3 runs 14 residues. Written as DNA, the CDR3 is TGCGCCAGCAGCCAAGCACAGGGGAACTATGGCTACACCTTC. Its translation is CASSQAQGNYGYTF.

This rearrangement joins TRBV19 to TRBJ1-1; 7 bases map to TRBD1. The trim removed 6 bases at V and 4 bases at J, leaving 8 bases unmatched. The CDR3 is 14 residues long. Germline CDR1 reads LNHDA; CDR2 reads SQIVND (reference sequence). The CDR3 protein is CASSLQGYGTEAFF. The CDR3 DNA reads TGTGCCAGTAGCCTACAGGGGTATGGCACTGAAGCTTTCTTT.

The chain links TRBV10-3 to TRBJ2-7; 13 nucleotides agree with TRBD2. CDR1 and CDR2 from the germline V gene are ENHRY and SYGVKD. The CDR3 has 13 amino acids. With V trimmed by 10 bases and J by 3 bases, 3 bases remained unmatched. CDR3 DNA sequence: TGTGCCACCGGGACTAGCGGGATCTACGAGCAGTACTTC. It yields the protein CATGTSGIYEQYF.

Remarks on this clone: The same CDR3 is also encoded by other DNA sequences in this sample. This sequence joins TRBV9 and TRBJ1-3; 8 bases are shared with TRBD1. V dropped 2 bases and J dropped 4; count of bases not matched to a gene: 5. The CDR3 spans 15 residues. The germline V gene has CDR1 SGDLS and CDR2 YYNGEE. DNA for the CDR3: TGTGCCAGCAGCGTTGGACAGGGCACCGGAAACACCATATATTTT. Translated, it gives CASSVGQGTGNTIYF.

The chain combines TRBV28 with TRBJ2-7, with 8 positions matching TRBD2. The CDR3 loop spans 15 amino acids. The germline V gene has CDR1 MDHEN and CDR2 SYDVKM. After removal of 7 bases from V and 4 bases from J, the junction contained 12 bases not matched to a gene. This CDR3 reads CASTTISGMIYEQYF. Here the CDR3 DNA reads TGTGCCAGCACCACAATTAGCGGGATGATTTACGAGCAGTACTTC.

This chain connects TRBV28 to TRBJ1-3, with TRBD1 identical over 7 bases. This CDR3 contains 14 residues. Germline CDR1 is MDHEN and CDR2 is SYDVKM. The junction had 4 bases not matched to a gene; V was cut back by 8 bases and J by 0 bases. The CDR3, as DNA: TGTGCCAGCCGGGACAGCTACTCTGGAAACACCATATATTTT. It encodes CASRDSYSGNTIYF.

This chain connects TRBV7-7 to TRBJ2-1, with 9 positions matching TRBD1. This CDR3 is built from 14 residues. Germline trimming cut 5 bases from V and 2 bases from J; bases unmatched to any gene: 1. Germline V gene sequence: CDR1 SSHAT, CDR2 FNYEAQ (reference sequence). The CDR3 is CASSRQGAYNEQFF. As DNA, the CDR3 is TGTGCCAGCAGCCGACAGGGGGCCTACAATGAGCAGTTCTTC.

Only one count was recorded for this clone. J is TRBJ2-3 and V is TRBV4-3; 13 nucleotides match TRBD2. The CDR3 totals 20 residues. V lost 2 bases and J lost 0; bases outside the gene matches: 11. CDR1 and CDR2 from the germline V gene are LGHNA and YSLEER. CDR3 sequence (DNA): TGCGCCAGCAGCCAAACCTCCGGGACTAGCGGGGCTTCTAGCACAGATACGCAGTATTTT. Translating gives CASSQTSGTSGASSTDTQYF.

The chain joins TRBV2 to TRBJ2-7; D unclear. CDR1 SNHLY and CDR2 FYNNEI come from the germline V gene. V dropped 6 bases and J dropped 5 bases, with 14 bases sitting between them. The CDR3 length is 13 residues. Here the CDR3 reads CASRFTDNHEQYF. The CDR3 bases are TGTGCCAGCAGATTTACCGACAACCACGAGCAGTACTTC.

This rearrangement joins TRBV28 to TRBJ2-1; no clear D gene. Trimming left V 2 bases short and J 3 bases short, with 2 bases between. This CDR3 region has 12 residues. Germline V gene data show CDR1 as MDHEN and CDR2 as SYDVKM. CDR3 nucleotide sequence: TGTGCCAGCAGTTTACTCTACAATGAGCAGTTCTTC. This sequence encodes CASSLLYNEQFF.

This chain uses TRBV7-9 with TRBJ1-4; possibly TRBD1 for D (5 bases). The CDR3 totals 14 residues. CDR1 and CDR2 from the germline V gene are SEHNR and FQNEAQ (reference sequence). V was cut by 3 bases and J by 2 bases, with 7 bases left in between. In DNA form, the CDR3 reads TGTGCCAGCAGCTTGCGACAGACTAATGAAAAACTGTTTTTT. Its protein product is CASSLRQTNEKLFF.

This chain uses TRBV29-1 with TRBJ2-3, with a weak D call TRBD1 (5 bases). This CDR3 comprises 13 residues. Germline loops: CDR1 SQVTM, CDR2 ANQGSEA. The germline V and J ends were trimmed by 8 bases and 2 bases, with 14 bases remaining between them. The CDR3 sequence is CSSSGLVTDTQYF. CDR3 sequence (DNA): TGCAGCTCTTCAGGGCTCGTCACAGATACGCAGTATTTT.

The chain is built from TRBV6-5 and TRBJ1-2; a weak D match, TRBD1 (5 bases). The CDR3 has 13 amino acids. Germline CDR1 is MNHEY and CDR2 is SVGAGI. Trimming cost V 6 bases and J 2 bases, with 10 bases left between them. In DNA, the CDR3 is TGTGCCAGCAGGGGGCAATCCAACTATGGCTACACCTTC. Translating it yields CASRGQSNYGYTF.

This chain links TRBV28 with TRBJ1-3; D call uncertain. This CDR3 has 15 amino acids. Trimming took 2 bases from V and 1 from J, leaving 9 bases between them. Germline V gene lookup returns CDR1 MDHEN and CDR2 SYDVKM. This chain's CDR3 is CASSLGRVSGNTIYF. The CDR3 nucleotides read TGTGCCAGCAGTTTAGGTAGAGTATCTGGAAACACCATATATTTT.

The V call is TRBV28, the J call TRBJ1-4; D is unclear. Germline loops: CDR1 MDHEN, CDR2 SYDVKM. With 2 bases removed from V and 3 bases from J, the gap between germline ends came to 10 bases. This CDR3 spans 15 amino acids. CDR3 in amino acids: CASSLVGWANEKLFF. The CDR3 nucleotides are TGTGCCAGCAGTTTAGTCGGGTGGGCTAATGAAAAACTGTTTTTT.

This chain joins TRBV24-1 and TRBJ2-1; 7 bases align to TRBD2. This CDR3 has 14 amino acids. V was clipped by 7 bases and J by 7 bases; unmatched bases: 9. In germline, CDR1 is KGHDR, CDR2 SFDVKD. The CDR3 sequence: CATSPAGTVNEQFF. In DNA, the CDR3 is TGTGCCACCAGCCCAGCGGGAACGGTGAATGAGCAGTTCTTC.

The genes are TRBV7-2 and TRBJ2-1; 10 bases agree with TRBD2. The germline V gene encodes CDR1 SGHTA and CDR2 FQGNSA. CDR3 length equals 14 residues. J was trimmed by 7 bases and V by 2 bases; bases with no gene match: 2. CDR3 sequence: CASSLQRGGNEQFF. In DNA form, the CDR3 reads TGTGCCAGCAGCTTACAGCGGGGGGGGAATGAGCAGTTCTTC.

The rearrangement joins TRBV14 to TRBJ2-7, with D tentatively TRBD1 (6 bases). Germline assignment: CDR1 SGHDN and CDR2 FVKESK. The CDR3 sequence is 15 residues long. The V end was cut by 1 base, the J end by 0 bases, with 10 bases between. The CDR3 spells CASSQVGQSSYEQYF. The CDR3 bases are TGTGCCAGCAGCCAAGTGGGACAAAGCTCCTACGAGCAGTACTTC.

The chain has TRBV3-1 (or the pseudogene TRBV3-2) and TRBJ1-2; 10 nucleotides align to TRBD1. CDR1 and CDR2 (germline): LGHDT, YNNKEL (reference sequence). V dropped 1 base and J dropped 4; count of bases not matched to a gene: 12. This CDR3 is 18 amino acids long. CDR3 sequence: CASSQAPGGQGTTYGYTF. The CDR3 nucleotides read TGTGCCAGCAGCCAAGCCCCCGGGGGACAGGGGACGACCTATGGCTACACCTTC.

The V gene is TRBV12-3 or TRBV12-4, the J gene TRBJ1-6, with D possibly matching TRBD1 (6 bases). This CDR3 has 13 residues. Trimming left V 6 bases short and J 9 bases short, with 12 bases between. CDR3 sequence: CASRENRVSPLHF. The CDR3 bases are TGTGCCAGCAGGGAAAACAGGGTTTCACCCCTCCACTTT.

J is TRBJ2-1 and V is TRBV19, with 7 positions matching TRBD1. The ends lost 1 base at V and 9 bases at J; junction bases unmatched: 6. There are 14 residues in the CDR3. Germline V gene sequence: CDR1 LNHDA, CDR2 SQIVND (reference sequence). The CDR3 DNA is TGTGCCAGTAGTATAGGCTACAGGGGTGGTGAGCAGTTCTTC. The encoded protein is CASSIGYRGGEQFF.

The chain links TRBV18 to TRBJ2-3, with TRBD2 matching over 14 bases. Germline V lookup: CDR1 KGHSH, CDR2 LQKENI. The junction had 13 bases not matched to a gene; V was cut back by 3 bases and J by 2 bases. This CDR3 has 20 amino acids. CDR3 residues: CASSPGLAGGLLLLTDTQYF. Here the CDR3 DNA reads TGTGCCAGCTCACCCGGACTAGCGGGGGGCCTCCTTTTGCTCACAGATACGCAGTATTTT.

This clone was seen a handful of times. The CDR3 DNA is TGTGCCAGCAGTCCCAGCGGAGCGGGGGGCCTCCAAGAGACCCAGTACTTC. Amino acids: CASSPSGAGGLQETQYF. The V gene is TRBV6-6, the J gene TRBJ2-5; the match to TRBD2 covers 9 bases. Germline loops: CDR1 MNHNY, CDR2 SVGAGI (reference sequence). This CDR3 region has 17 residues. After removal of 5 bases from V and 1 base from J, the junction contained 11 bases not matched to a gene.

This chain uses TRBV5-1 with TRBJ2-7; D perhaps matches TRBD1 (5 bases). Trimming removed 0 bases from V and 3 bases from J, with 10 bases in between. The CDR3 consists of 14 residues. The germline V gene has CDR1 SGHRS and CDR2 YFSETQ. The CDR3 DNA reads as TGCGCCAGCAGCTTGGCCCCAGGGTTCTACGAGCAGTACTTC. Translating gives CASSLAPGFYEQYF. Supplemented by reference TRBV5-1 and TRBJ2-7, the full variable domain reads KAGVTQTPRYLIKTRGQQVTLSCSPISGHRSVSWYQQTPGQGLQFLFEYFSETQRNKGNFPGRFSGRQFSNSRSEMNVSTLELGDSALYLCASSLAPGFYEQYFGPGTRLTVT.

Written as DNA, the CDR3 is TGTGCCAGCAGCCTCATGGCAGGGATGGTGGAGACCCAGTACTTC. Translating gives CASSLMAGMVETQYF. The chain is built from TRBV7-2 and TRBJ2-5, with a possible D match to TRBD1 (5 bases). Germline CDR1 SGHTA, CDR2 FQGNSA. V shed 5 bases and J shed 5 bases, with 18 bases lying between them. CDR3 length: 15 amino acids.

The chain has TRBV19 and TRBJ1-4; the match to TRBD1 covers 9 bases. The CDR3 sequence is 16 residues long. J was trimmed by 4 bases and V by 3 bases; bases with no gene match: 6. The germline CDR1 and CDR2 sequences are LNHDA and SQIVND (reference sequence). CDR3 sequence reads: CASSMPRQGGNEKLFF. The CDR3 region has the DNA TGTGCCAGTAGTATGCCCCGACAGGGGGGTAATGAAAAACTGTTTTTT.

The CDR3 nucleotides are TGCGCCAGCAGCCAGGGGACAGGGGTGAATACAGATACGCAGTATTTT. Residues: CASSQGTGVNTDTQYF. This sequence joins TRBV4-3 and TRBJ2-3, with 10 positions matching TRBD1. The germline V gene has CDR1 LGHNA and CDR2 YSLEER. Trimming took 3 bases from V and 3 from J; bases not matched to a gene: 6. This CDR3 comprises 16 residues.

This clone was counted a single time. The rearrangement uses TRBV7-2 and TRBJ2-7; 10 nucleotides agree with TRBD2. The ends lost 2 bases at V and 4 bases at J; junction bases unmatched: 5. Germline V gene data show CDR1 as SGHTA and CDR2 as FQGNSA. The length of the CDR3 is 15 residues. The CDR3: CASSLSSGGRYEQYF. CDR3 DNA sequence: TGTGCCAGCAGCTTATCTAGCGGGGGTCGATACGAGCAGTACTTC.

J is TRBJ1-2 and V is TRBV7-9; D is undetermined. Germline CDR1 reads SEHNR; CDR2 reads FQNEAQ (reference sequence). There are 14 residues in the CDR3. V was shortened by 5 bases and J by 0 bases, with 10 bases between the two germline ends. CDR3 loop: CASSDRRTNYGYTF. The DNA of the CDR3 is TGTGCCAGCAGCGACCGGAGGACTAACTATGGCTACACCTTC.

The rearrangement links TRBV3-1 (or the pseudogene TRBV3-2) to TRBJ2-5; 7 bases fit TRBD1. This CDR3 contains 15 residues. Unmatched junction bases numbered 7, after V lost 1 base and J lost 5 bases. CDR1 and CDR2 from the germline V gene are LGHDT and YNNKEL (reference sequence). The CDR3 DNA follows: TGTGCCAGCAGCCAAGGACAGGGCTCTGGGGAGACCCAGTACTTC. This encodes CASSQGQGSGETQYF.